The rows below give T cell receptor beta chains drawn from one sample of a study of vaccination and CD4 T cells after COVID-19. No antigen has been assigned to these receptors. TCRdb itself ran the PCR reads through MiXCR, one entry per CDR3 protein. Of some 10,000 distinct CDR3 sequences in the sample, about 28% were seen once. The sample was CD4+ T cells from blood, cultured in vitro. The receptors stem from a human donor in good health. The CDR3 runs from the conserved cysteine through the conserved F or W. The order of the fields is D gene, clone size, J gene, V gene, CDR3 DNA, CDR3 protein. The D gene is left open where the match is weak. Not all rows give a size; the values are once, few, many and, for expanded clones, a class.

D gene: TRBD2; clone size: -; J gene: TRBJ2-1; V gene: TRBV20-1; CDR3 DNA: TGCAGTGCTAGGACTAGCGACTACAATGAGCAGTTCTTC; CDR3 protein: CSARTSDYNEQFF
D gene: -; clone size: once; J gene: TRBJ1-1; V gene: TRBV5-6; CDR3 DNA: TGTGCCAGCAGCTTGGGCGTAGGACAGATTAACACTGAAGCTTTCTTT; CDR3 protein: CASSLGVGQINTEAFF
D gene: -; clone size: -; J gene: TRBJ1-5; V gene: TRBV19; CDR3 DNA: TGTGCCAGTAGTATAGGGACAAGTGGGTGGCAGACCAAGCCCCAGCATTTT; CDR3 protein: CASSIGTSGWQTKPQHF
D gene: TRBD1; clone size: -; J gene: TRBJ1-5; V gene: TRBV20-1; CDR3 DNA: TGCAGTGCCCCAAACCCCCGGGACAGGGGGAGTTTTAGCAATCAGCCCCAGCATTTT; CDR3 protein: CSAPNPRDRGSFSNQPQHF
D gene: TRBD1; clone size: -; J gene: TRBJ1-1; V gene: TRBV19; CDR3 DNA: TGTGCCAGTAGTACAAACAGGGGGAACACTGAAGCTTTCTTT; CDR3 protein: CASSTNRGNTEAFF
D gene: -; clone size: -; J gene: TRBJ2-7; V gene: TRBV28; CDR3 DNA: TGTGCCAGCAGTTTATTGCTAGGGGACTTGGTCTACGAGCAGTACTTC; CDR3 protein: CASSLLLGDLVYEQYF
D gene: -; clone size: few; J gene: TRBJ1-5; V gene: TRBV24-1; CDR3 DNA: TGTGCCACCAGGGGGGAGGGCTTGGGCAATCAGCCCCAGCATTTT; CDR3 protein: CATRGEGLGNQPQHF
D gene: TRBD2; clone size: -; J gene: TRBJ2-3; V gene: TRBV6-2/TRBV6-3; CDR3 DNA: TGTGCCAGCAGTTACTTGTCTAGCGGGGGTTATACGCAGTATTTT; CDR3 protein: CASSYLSSGGYTQYF
D gene: -; clone size: few; J gene: TRBJ1-5; V gene: TRBV10-3; CDR3 DNA: TGTGCCATCAGTGATAGTCAGAGGGGATATCAGCCCCAGCATTTT; CDR3 protein: CAISDSQRGYQPQHF
D gene: TRBD1; clone size: -; J gene: TRBJ2-5; V gene: TRBV9; CDR3 DNA: TGTGCCAGCAGCGCAACAGGGGGCTCAGAGACCCAGTACTTC; CDR3 protein: CASSATGGSETQYF
D gene: -; clone size: few; J gene: TRBJ1-2; V gene: TRBV6-1; CDR3 DNA: TGTGCCAGCAGTAAGAACGGCCTTAACTATGGCTACACCTTC; CDR3 protein: CASSKNGLNYGYTF
D gene: -; clone size: -; J gene: TRBJ1-1; V gene: TRBV20-1; CDR3 DNA: TGCAGTGCTAGCAAGGGTTGGGACACTGAAGCTTTCTTT; CDR3 protein: CSASKGWDTEAFF